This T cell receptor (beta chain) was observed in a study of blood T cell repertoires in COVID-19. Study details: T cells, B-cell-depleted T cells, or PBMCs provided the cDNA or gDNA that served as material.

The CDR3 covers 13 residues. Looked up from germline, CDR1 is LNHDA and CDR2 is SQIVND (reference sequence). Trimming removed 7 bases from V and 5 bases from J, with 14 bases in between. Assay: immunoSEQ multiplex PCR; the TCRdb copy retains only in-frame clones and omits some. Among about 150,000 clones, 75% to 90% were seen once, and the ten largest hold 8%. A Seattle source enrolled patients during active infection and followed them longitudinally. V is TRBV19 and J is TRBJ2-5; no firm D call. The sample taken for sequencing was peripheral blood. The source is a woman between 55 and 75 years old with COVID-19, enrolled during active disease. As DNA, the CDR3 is TGTGCCAGTACCATGGGCCAGCAGGAGACCCAGTACTTC. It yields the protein CASTMGQQETQYF.